Listed below are T cell receptor beta chains from one sample, sequenced in a study of blood T cell repertoires in COVID-19. The method was immunoSEQ multiplex PCR; TCRdb's version includes in-frame clones alone and lacks a portion of them. Among approximately 70,000 clones, approximately 84% were seen once, and the ten largest hold about 5%. Sequencing was carried out using peripheral blood. The receptors derive from a woman aged 60 to 75 with acute or convalescent COVID-19. Each CDR3 is given with its conserved first and last residue. A D gene is named only where the DNA matches it firmly. A clone size is listed for some rows: how often the clone was seen (once, few, many), or a class if it is expanded.

D,size,J,V,CDR3,DNA
TRBD1,few,TRBJ1-2,TRBV5-1,CASSLNGDSTYGYTF,TGCGCCAGCAGCTTGAATGGGGACAGCACCTATGGCTACACCTTC
NA,NA,TRBJ1-2,TRBV19,CARREGCANYGYTF,TGTGCCAGGAGGGAGGGGTGTGCTAACTATGGCTACACCTTC
TRBD1,NA,TRBJ1-2,TRBV6-1,CASSEFTRGFGGYTF,TGTGCCAGCAGTGAATTCACCAGGGGGTTCGGTGGCTACACCTTC
NA,NA,TRBJ1-2,TRBV5-6,CASSLEAAEGYTF,TGTGCCAGCAGCTTGGAGGCGGCGGAAGGCTACACCTTC
NA,NA,TRBJ2-1,TRBV5-1,CASSRGGGTDEQFF,TGCGCCAGCAGCCGGGGAGGGGGAACGGATGAGCAGTTCTTC
TRBD1,NA,TRBJ1-3,TRBV9,CASSVGAGQGKLSPGNTIYF,TGTGCCAGCAGCGTAGGGGCAGGACAGGGGAAACTCTCTCCTGGAAACACCATATATTTT
NA,NA,TRBJ2-7,TRBV11-3,CASSSQGRTYEQYF,TGTGCCAGCAGCTCACAGGGGAGGACCTACGAGCAGTACTTC
NA,NA,TRBJ1-5,TRBV9,CASSSGSRLYSNQPQHF,TGTGCCAGCAGCTCGGGGTCCAGACTTTATAGCAATCAGCCCCAGCATTTT
NA,NA,TRBJ2-5,TRBV5-1,CASSLQVGETQYF,TGCGCCAGCAGCTTGCAGGTGGGAGAGACCCAGTACTTC
TRBD1,NA,TRBJ2-7,TRBV19,CASSITPLGTGGYEQYF,TGTGCCAGTAGTATAACGCCCCTAGGGACAGGGGGCTACGAGCAGTACTTC
TRBD1,NA,TRBJ2-2,TRBV5-1,CASSERQGNTGELFF,TGCGCCAGCAGCGAACGACAGGGCAACACCGGGGAGCTGTTTTTT
NA,NA,TRBJ1-3,TRBV1,CTSSQERAGPSGNTIYF,TGCACCAGCAGCCAAGAGAGGGCAGGCCCGTCTGGAAACACCATATATTTT
TRBD1,NA,TRBJ2-1,TRBV5-6,CASSATGDPSSYNEQFF,TGTGCCAGCAGCGCTACAGGGGACCCCAGCTCCTACAATGAGCAGTTCTTC
NA,once,TRBJ1-5,TRBV21-1,CASVPGQATYSNQPQHF,TGTGCCAGTGTACCGGGACAGGCCACTTATAGCAATCAGCCCCAGCATTTT
NA,NA,TRBJ1-5,TRBV10-3,CAISESATAGQPQHF,TGTGCCATCAGTGAGTCGGCGACAGCGGGTCAGCCCCAGCATTTT
NA,NA,TRBJ1-4,TRBV6-6,CASSYSFQGGEKLFF,TGTGCCAGCAGTTACTCGTTCCAGGGCGGCGAAAAACTGTTTTTT
NA,once,TRBJ2-3,TRBV5-4,CASSWGGGSTDTQYF,TGTGCCAGCAGCTGGGGAGGCGGAAGCACAGATACGCAGTATTTT
NA,NA,TRBJ1-3,TRBV10-3,CAIGTSGSGNTIYF,TGTGCCATCGGGACGAGCGGGTCTGGAAACACCATATATTTT
TRBD1,NA,TRBJ1-2,TRBV29-1,CSVSAGTGNYGYTF,TGCAGCGTTAGTGCCGGGACAGGGAACTATGGCTACACCTTC
NA,NA,TRBJ1-5,TRBV6-5,CASRETLSNQPQHF,TGTGCCAGCAGAGAGACTCTAAGCAATCAGCCCCAGCATTTT
NA,NA,TRBJ1-3,TRBV18,CASSPPSGQVSGNTIYF,TGTGCCAGCTCACCTCCCTCCGGTCAGGTCTCTGGAAACACCATATATTTT
TRBD1,NA,TRBJ1-2,TRBV7-2,CASSFRQGARGYTF,TGTGCCAGCAGCTTCAGACAGGGGGCGCGAGGCTACACCTTC
NA,NA,TRBJ2-1,TRBV6-4,CASSVEAGERSVHEQFF,TGTGCCAGCAGTGTAGAAGCAGGGGAGCGGTCAGTCCATGAGCAGTTCTTC
NA,NA,TRBJ1-1,TRBV12-3/TRBV12-4,CASSLINSGAFF,TGTGCCAGCAGTCTTATAAACTCTGGAGCTTTCTTT
NA,NA,TRBJ1-2,TRBV27,CASKEGQYDGYTF,TGTGCCAGCAAAGAGGGACAATATGATGGCTACACCTTC
NA,NA,TRBJ1-2,TRBV11-2,CASSPDGAYGYTF,TGTGCCAGCAGCCCCGATGGGGCATATGGCTACACCTTC
TRBD1,few,TRBJ1-1,TRBV9,CASSVGRGTEAFF,TGTGCCAGCAGCGTAGGCAGGGGGACTGAAGCTTTCTTT
NA,NA,TRBJ1-6,TRBV3-1/TRBV3-2,CASSQRRDAAVTLHF,TGTGCCAGCAGCCAACGGCGGGACGCCGCTGTAACCCTCCACTTT
NA,few,TRBJ1-4,TRBV5-1,CASTTGNEKLFF,TGCGCCAGCACCACCGGTAATGAAAAACTGTTTTTT
TRBD1,NA,TRBJ1-5,TRBV18,CASSRSYDRGQPQHF,TGTGCCAGCTCACGCAGCTACGACAGGGGTCAGCCCCAGCATTTT
NA,NA,TRBJ1-1,TRBV19,CASSPQTENTEAFF,TGTGCCAGTAGTCCCCAGACTGAGAACACTGAAGCTTTCTTT
NA,NA,TRBJ1-1,TRBV7-8,CASSPNRATNTEAFF,TGTGCCAGCAGCCCTAACAGGGCCACAAACACTGAAGCTTTCTTT
TRBD1,NA,TRBJ2-1,TRBV19,CASSIPDRGRYNEQFF,TGTGCCAGTAGTATACCGGACAGGGGAAGATACAATGAGCAGTTCTTC
TRBD1,NA,TRBJ2-5,TRBV7-6,CASSFLGQTLQETQYF,TGTGCCAGCAGTTTCTTGGGACAGACACTCCAAGAGACCCAGTACTTC
NA,once,TRBJ2-7,TRBV28,CASTIGGNYEQYF,TGTGCCAGCACGATCGGGGGAAACTACGAGCAGTACTTC
NA,few,TRBJ1-2,TRBV5-4,CASSLGSGSSNYGYTF,TGTGCCAGCAGCTTGGGGTCAGGGTCTTCTAACTATGGCTACACCTTC
TRBD2,once,TRBJ2-7,TRBV4-1,CASSQDTPLGGEQYF,TGCGCCAGCAGCCAAGATACTCCCTTGGGAGGGGAGCAGTACTTC
TRBD1,NA,TRBJ1-5,TRBV6-5,CASSYDRGHNQPQHF,TGTGCCAGCAGTTACGACAGGGGGCACAATCAGCCCCAGCATTTT
TRBD1,NA,TRBJ2-2,TRBV27,CASSGQGFTGELFF,TGTGCCAGCAGCGGACAGGGGTTCACCGGGGAGCTGTTTTTT
TRBD2,NA,TRBJ2-3,TRBV3-1/TRBV3-2,CASSVSETSVDTQYF,TGTGCCAGCAGCGTATCCGAGACTAGCGTAGATACGCAGTATTTT
NA,few,TRBJ2-3,TRBV5-1,CASSLDGVGSDTQYF,TGCGCCAGCAGCTTGGATGGTGTCGGTTCGGATACGCAGTATTTT
NA,NA,TRBJ1-2,TRBV19,CASSIEALTNSYGYTF,TGTGCCAGTAGTATAGAAGCCCTGACAAATAGCTATGGCTACACCTTC
NA,NA,TRBJ2-7,TRBV19,CASSLGRSYEQYF,TGTGCCAGTAGTCTGGGGAGATCCTACGAGCAGTACTTC
TRBD1,NA,TRBJ1-2,TRBV14,CASSHKAGTGTLFYGYTF,TGTGCCAGCAGCCATAAAGCAGGGACAGGAACACTATTTTATGGCTACACCTTC
TRBD1,NA,TRBJ1-5,TRBV6-5,CASRGGQPNQPQHF,TGTGCCAGCCGAGGGGGCCAGCCCAATCAGCCCCAGCATTTT
NA,once,TRBJ2-2,TRBV5-1,CASSLTGNTGELFF,TGCGCCAGCAGCCTAACAGGGAACACCGGGGAGCTGTTTTTT